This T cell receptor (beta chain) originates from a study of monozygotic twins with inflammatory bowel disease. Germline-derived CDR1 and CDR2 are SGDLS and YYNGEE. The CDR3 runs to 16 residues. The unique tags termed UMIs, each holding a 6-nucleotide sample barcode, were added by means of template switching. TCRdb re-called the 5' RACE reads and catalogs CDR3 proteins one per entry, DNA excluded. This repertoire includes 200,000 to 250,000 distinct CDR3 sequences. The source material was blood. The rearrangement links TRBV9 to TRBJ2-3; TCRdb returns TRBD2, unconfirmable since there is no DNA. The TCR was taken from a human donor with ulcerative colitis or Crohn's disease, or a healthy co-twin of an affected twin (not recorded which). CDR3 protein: CASSPSGGHDTDTQYF.